The clone carrying this T cell receptor (beta chain) was counted ten times or more. Its antigen is currently unknown. This record comes from a study of T-cell reconstitution after alpha-beta-depleted transplantation in children. General observations from the study: Reportedly, alpha-beta T cells present about two months post-transplant originated from several hundred expanded clones of graft origin. At one year after transplant, newly produced T cells mostly accounted for T-cell counts and diversity. Surviving thymic progenitors and recipient T cells were the source of high TCRbeta diversity at day 60 in some patients.

This CDR3 spans 13 amino acids. The V and J ends lost 5 bases and 4 bases, in that order; junction bases with no gene match: 5. Per the germline V gene, CDR1 is DFQATT and CDR2 is SNEGSKA (reference sequence). Using unique molecular identifiers, the investigators prepared the TCRbeta library. TCRdb reprocessed the PCR reads via MiXCR and lists one record per CDR3 protein. The table has 77,000 or so distinct CDR3 sequences, roughly 18% seen once; the top ten hold roughly half. J is TRBJ2-7 and V is TRBV20-1, with 10 nucleotides matching TRBD2. The sequence derives from a male patient aged 2 to 9 who had a stem cell transplant for acute lymphoblastic leukemia, so the T cells may come from the graft donor. This specimen was PBMCs, mostly from graft donor cells, taken 360 days after TCRalphabeta/CD19-depleted stem cell transplant. The CDR3 is CSAGIAGGYEQYF. DNA of the CDR3: TGCAGTGCTGGGATAGCGGGAGGTTACGAGCAGTACTTC.